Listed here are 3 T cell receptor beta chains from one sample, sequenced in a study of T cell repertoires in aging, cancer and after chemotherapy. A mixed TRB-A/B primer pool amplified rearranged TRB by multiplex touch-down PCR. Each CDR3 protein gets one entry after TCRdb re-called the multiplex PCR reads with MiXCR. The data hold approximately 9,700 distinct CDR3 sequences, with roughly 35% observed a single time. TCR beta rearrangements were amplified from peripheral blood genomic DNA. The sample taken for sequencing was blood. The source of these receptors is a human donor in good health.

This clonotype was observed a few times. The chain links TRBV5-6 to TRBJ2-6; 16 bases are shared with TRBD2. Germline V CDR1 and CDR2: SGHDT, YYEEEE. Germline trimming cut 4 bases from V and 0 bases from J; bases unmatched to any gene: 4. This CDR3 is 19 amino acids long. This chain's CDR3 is CASSQGLAGGPSGANVLTF. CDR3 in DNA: TGTGCCAGCAGCCAGGGACTAGCGGGGGGGCCCTCTGGGGCCAACGTCCTGACTTTC.

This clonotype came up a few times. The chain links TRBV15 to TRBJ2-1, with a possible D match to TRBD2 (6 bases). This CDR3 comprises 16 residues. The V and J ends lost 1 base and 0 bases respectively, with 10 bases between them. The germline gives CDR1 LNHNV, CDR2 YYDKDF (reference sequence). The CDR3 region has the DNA TGTGCCACCAGCAGAGGGAGGACTATCTCCTACAATGAGCAGTTCTTC. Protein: CATSRGRTISYNEQFF.

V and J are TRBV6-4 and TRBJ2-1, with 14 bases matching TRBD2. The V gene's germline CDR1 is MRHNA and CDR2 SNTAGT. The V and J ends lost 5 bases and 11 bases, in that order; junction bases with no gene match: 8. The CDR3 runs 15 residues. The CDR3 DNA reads TGTGCCAGCAGTCCCGGGACTAGCGGGAGCGGTAAGCAGTTCTTC. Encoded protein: CASSPGTSGSGKQFF.